The clone carrying this T cell receptor (beta chain) showed up many times. The data are from a study of glioma-infiltrating T cells. CDR3 length: 14 amino acids. CDR1 is SEHNR, CDR2 FQNEAQ, per germline (reference sequence). The V gene lost 6 bases and the J gene lost 3 bases, with 14 bases spanning the gap. TCR alpha and beta CDR3 regions were amplified from RNA using iRepertoire nested multiplex PCR. TCRdb called the multiplex PCR reads again in MiXCR, with one record for every CDR3 protein. The table records approximately 110,000 distinct CDR3 sequences, more than 20% of them present only once. The origin of this receptor is a human donor with low-grade glioma or glioblastoma, undergoing nonglioma brain surgery, or in good health (not recorded which). Sequenced material: glioma tissue, nonneoplastic brain tissue, or PBMCs (not recorded which). The chain links TRBV7-9 to TRBJ1-1, with no clear D. The CDR3 protein is CASSSRDGYTEAFF. CDR3 nucleotide sequence: TGTGCCAGCAGTTCACGCGACGGTTACACTGAAGCTTTCTTT.